Listed below are T cell receptor beta chains from one sample, sequenced in a study of liver allograft versus peripheral blood T cells. TCRdb processed the reads anew with MiXCR; each CDR3 protein has one entry. This table has about 16,000 distinct CDR3 sequences, 22% appearing once. The receptor source for this set is a human patient who had a liver transplant. Some T cells may trace back to the graft donor. CDR3s include the opening cysteine and the closing phenylalanine or tryptophan. A D gene is named only where the DNA matches it firmly. Size tells how often a clone was seen (once, few, many) or the class of an expanded clone, and some rows leave it out.

.,TRBV9,.,TRBJ1-1,TGTGCCAGCAGCGTAGGGGATGAGAGGAACACTGAAGCTTTCTTT,CASSVGDERNTEAFF
.,TRBV19,.,TRBJ2-5,TGTGCCAGTAGTATAGATCGAGGCTACAGGCTTCAAGAGACCCAGTACTTC,CASSIDRGYRLQETQYF
few,TRBV5-6,.,TRBJ2-3,TGTGCCAGCAGTCCCTGGACTGGCCCCCTCCCAGATACGCAGTATTTT,CASSPWTGPLPDTQYF
medium-sized,TRBV27,.,TRBJ1-2,TGTGCCAGCAGTTTCACGGGCAACTATGGCTACACCTTC,CASSFTGNYGYTF
.,TRBV13,.,TRBJ2-5,TGTGCCAGCAGCTCCCAAGAGACCCAAGAGACCCAGTACTTC,CASSSQETQETQYF
few,TRBV30,.,TRBJ1-3,TGTGCCTGGAGTGCATCGAATGGAAACACCATATATTTT,CAWSASNGNTIYF
.,TRBV6-1,.,TRBJ1-5,TGTGCCAGCAGTGCTGTGAGGAATAGCAATCAGCCCCAGCATTTT,CASSAVRNSNQPQHF
.,TRBV28,TRBD1,TRBJ1-2,TGTGCCAGCAGTTTTTTCCTCAAAACACAAGACAGGGATTGGGATGGCTACACCTTC,CASSFFLKTQDRDWDGYTF
.,TRBV28,TRBD2,TRBJ2-3,TGTGCCAGCAGTAAGGGACTAGCGGTAATTAGCACAGATACGCAGTATTTT,CASSKGLAVISTDTQYF
.,TRBV28,.,TRBJ1-2,TGTGCCAGCAGCATAACAAGTGGAAGTGGCTACACCTTC,CASSITSGSGYTF
.,TRBV7-9,.,TRBJ2-1,TGTGCCAGCAGTCCTCGCTTAGGGGGGAGGGGAGGCAATGAGCAGTTCTTC,CASSPRLGGRGGNEQFF
.,TRBV15,TRBD2,TRBJ2-7,TGTGCCACCAGCAGAGAGGGACTAGCGGGAGCCTACGAGCAGTACTTC,CATSREGLAGAYEQYF
medium-sized,TRBV6-1,.,TRBJ1-2,TGTGCCAGCAGTGAAAGTCGCCATGGCTACACCTTC,CASSESRHGYTF
medium-sized,TRBV18,TRBD2,TRBJ2-3,TGTGCCAGCTCACCCTCTAGGGGAGCGGGAATAGAGGATACGCAGTATTTT,CASSPSRGAGIEDTQYF
many,TRBV15,TRBD2,TRBJ2-3,TGTGCCACCAGCAGAGATCTAGCGGGAGGGCGAGATACGCAGTATTTT,CATSRDLAGGRDTQYF
.,TRBV7-9,.,TRBJ1-1,TGTGCCAGCACTCTTTGGGACACTGAAGCTTTCTTT,CASTLWDTEAFF
.,TRBV7-9,TRBD1,TRBJ2-7,TGTGCCAGCAGCTTAGCGCTAGGAGACAGGGCAGACGAGCAGTACTTC,CASSLALGDRADEQYF
.,TRBV6-1,TRBD2,TRBJ2-3,TGTGCCAGCAGTGAAGAGGCTAGCGGGGCCTCCGGAACGCAGTATTTT,CASSEEASGASGTQYF
many,TRBV27,TRBD2,TRBJ2-7,TGTGCCAGTTCTCCTTGGGCGGGAGCGCCCTACGAGCAGTACTTC,CASSPWAGAPYEQYF
many,TRBV6-2/TRBV6-3,TRBD1,TRBJ2-7,TGTGCCAGCAGCGACCCCGGGACAGCAGTCTACGAGCAGTACTTC,CASSDPGTAVYEQYF
.,TRBV5-5,.,TRBJ2-7,TGTGCCAGCAGCTTAGCCAGAATTTACGAGCAGTACTTC,CASSLARIYEQYF
.,TRBV20-1,TRBD1,TRBJ2-3,TGCAGTGCTACTCGACAGGGCTCGACAGATACGCAGTATTTT,CSATRQGSTDTQYF
many,TRBV7-9,.,TRBJ2-2,TGTGCCGCTAGCAGGGGTACGAACACCGGGGAGCTGTTTTTT,CAASRGTNTGELFF
.,TRBV30,TRBD2,TRBJ2-1,TGTGCCTGGAGTGGGAACGGGAGGTCCTACAATGAGCAGTTCTTC,CAWSGNGRSYNEQFF
few,TRBV30,TRBD2,TRBJ2-5,TGTGCCTGGAGAAAGGGGACTAGCCTCGATCAAGAGACCCAGTACTTC,CAWRKGTSLDQETQYF
.,TRBV30,.,TRBJ1-1,TGTGCCTGGACCGGACCTTACAGCTACACTGAAGCTTTCTTT,CAWTGPYSYTEAFF